This TCR beta chain came from a study of shared clonotypes between healthy human individuals (dated by TCRdb to between 2020 and 2021). About the study as a whole: The cohort comprised two women and a few men aged 18 to 49 years. For each donor, three plates each were used for CD4 naive and CD4 memory, two plates were used for CD8 naive, and one plate was used for CD8 memory. Leukapheresis yielded between about 0.94 and 8.9 billion PBMCs per donor. To estimate repertoire size and how much clonotypes are shared between individuals, the study performed deep sequencing of blood TCR repertoires from a few healthy adults. Different laboratories and diverse techniques were used to prepare libraries and sequence TCR repertoires, to increase sequencing depth and limit assay-specific biases. What the study reported, not specific to this receptor: Larger estimated clonotype richness was generally found for naive subsets than for memory subsets. About 5% of naive CD4, 3.5% of naive CD8, roughly 2.5% of memory CD4, and 0.4% of memory CD8 clonotypes were shared across several donors. Sampling was limited to blood, and TCR repertoires in tissue likely differ from TCR repertoires in blood. Pairwise subsampling indicated that sequencing depth was expected to affect the degree of clonotype sharing among donors. The small number of donors limited the genetic and exposure-history diversity represented. Clonotypes shared by all four sorted-subset donors showed higher generation probabilities than non-shared clonotypes. Incomplete sequencing was indicated by rarefaction of sorted-subset datasets, despite the large sequencing depth.

Using the deep immunoSEQ assay, TCR CDR3 regions were amplified from genomic DNA by multiplex PCR. Genomic DNA extracted from each cell subset was distributed evenly over all wells of several immunoSEQ 96-well plates, and each plate served as one replicate. For sorted subsets, roughly 190 ng of genomic DNA, equivalent to around 29,000 T cell genomes, went into each replicate PCR. Purified libraries were measured with a Qubit 3.0 fluorometer, size-checked on a Bioanalyzer 2100, and measured again with the KAPA Library Quantification kit. A separate single-read 150-cycle Illumina NextSeq 550 flow cell was used to sequence each immunoSEQ 96-well plate. In the paper's pipeline: Because the immunoSEQ output held only junctional sequences and lacked quality scores, the filtering could not match the filtering applied to full-length reads. Sequences were annotated with PyIR, a Python wrapper for IgBLAST v1.9, using IMGT germline references to assign V/J genes and CDR3. Reads were filtered out if the reads had weak V/J assignments (E-value above 1e-6), no CDR3, stop codons, out-of-frame junctions, or ambiguous translated residues. V3J clonotypes were defined as sequences sharing the same inferred V gene, J gene, and CDR3 amino acid sequence. To compute the percentage overlap between repertoires, the number of shared unique clonotypes was divided by the size of the smaller repertoire. Richness of each repertoire was evaluated using RTK rarefaction, the Chao1 estimator, and Recon v2.1 estimates of unobserved clonotypes. Generation probabilities for all TCRbeta clonotypes obtained by the gDNA method from a handful of donors were computed using OLGA. TCRdb provides this immuneACCESS table in a form limited to in-frame rearrangements. Some clones are lacking; in checked studies, under half of them reflect an unresolved V gene, and why the rest are absent is not known. For V, J and clone size, that table is used; D and trimming come from the DNA. The sample includes millions of clones, with 85% to 95% observed a single time. The ten largest clones capture around 0.14% of the sample.

The donors were healthy, HIV-negative adults with no recently reported acute infections or vaccinations. All donors were Caucasian adults living in Nashville, Tennessee, USA. CD4+ T cells were enriched through magnetic negative selection, after which naive cells were positively selected on CD45RA and the remaining negative fraction served as the memory subset. Blood was obtained by leukapheresis, after which PBMCs were separated by Ficoll-Histopaque density gradient centrifugation and cryopreserved in liquid nitrogen vapor phase. Purity and quantity of every magnetically sorted T cell population were checked by analytical flow cytometry. Genomic DNA was isolated from each sorted fraction and quantified by UV absorbance on a Nanodrop 2000c. Regarding this clone: It lacks a known antigen. The input lacks base qualities; no much larger clone sits a single base away.

Material for sequencing was naive CD4+ T cells sorted from blood. Interpreted using the paper, the cell subset or site label stands for: CD45RA+ positively selected. The receptor was isolated from a man younger than 35 in good health.

CDR3 region: CASRPRDRLNQPQHF. The DNA reads TGTGCCAGCAGACCTAGGGACAGGTTAAATCAGCCCCAGCATTTT. This sequence uses TRBV28 and TRBJ1-5; 8 junctional bases match TRBD1. The CDR3 contains 15 residues, cysteine and phenylalanine counted. CDR3 DNA only is kept here, 45 bases in frame from base 1. The germline V and J ends show losses of 6 bases and 4 bases respectively, and no gene match explains 8 bases of the junction. CDR1 MDHEN and CDR2 SYDVKM were looked up in the germline V gene. Reference TRBV28 and TRBJ1-5 genes cover what lies past the CDR3, so the full variable domain is DVKVTQSSRYLVKRTGEKVFLECVQDMDHENMFWYRQDPGLGLRLIYFSYDVKMKEKGDIPEGYSVSREKKERFSLILESASTNQTSMYLCASRPRDRLNQPQHFGDGTRLSIL.